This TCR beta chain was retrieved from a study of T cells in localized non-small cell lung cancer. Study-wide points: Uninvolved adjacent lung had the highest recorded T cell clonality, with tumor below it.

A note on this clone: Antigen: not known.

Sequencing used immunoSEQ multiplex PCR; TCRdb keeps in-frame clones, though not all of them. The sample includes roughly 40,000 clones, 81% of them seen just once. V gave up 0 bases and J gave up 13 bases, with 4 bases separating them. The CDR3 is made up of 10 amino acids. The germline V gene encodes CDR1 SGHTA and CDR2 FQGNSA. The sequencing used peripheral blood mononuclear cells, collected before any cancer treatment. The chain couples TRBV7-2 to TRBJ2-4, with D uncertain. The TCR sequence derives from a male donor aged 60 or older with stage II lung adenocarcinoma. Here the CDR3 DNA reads TGTGCCAGCAGCTTAGCGGACCAGTACTTC. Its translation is CASSLADQYF.